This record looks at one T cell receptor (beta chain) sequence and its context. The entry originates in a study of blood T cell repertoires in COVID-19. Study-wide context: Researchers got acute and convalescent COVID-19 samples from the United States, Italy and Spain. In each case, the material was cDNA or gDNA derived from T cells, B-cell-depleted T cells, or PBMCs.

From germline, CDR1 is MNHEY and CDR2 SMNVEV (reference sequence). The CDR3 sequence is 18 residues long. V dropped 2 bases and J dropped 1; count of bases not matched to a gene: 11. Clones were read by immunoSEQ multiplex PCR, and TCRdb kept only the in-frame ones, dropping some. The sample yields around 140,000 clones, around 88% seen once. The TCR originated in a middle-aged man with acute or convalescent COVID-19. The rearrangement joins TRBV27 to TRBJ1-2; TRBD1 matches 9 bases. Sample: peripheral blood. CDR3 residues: CASSLKTGGDLLNYGYTF. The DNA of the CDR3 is TGTGCCAGCAGTTTAAAGACAGGGGGGGACCTACTTAACTATGGCTACACCTTC.